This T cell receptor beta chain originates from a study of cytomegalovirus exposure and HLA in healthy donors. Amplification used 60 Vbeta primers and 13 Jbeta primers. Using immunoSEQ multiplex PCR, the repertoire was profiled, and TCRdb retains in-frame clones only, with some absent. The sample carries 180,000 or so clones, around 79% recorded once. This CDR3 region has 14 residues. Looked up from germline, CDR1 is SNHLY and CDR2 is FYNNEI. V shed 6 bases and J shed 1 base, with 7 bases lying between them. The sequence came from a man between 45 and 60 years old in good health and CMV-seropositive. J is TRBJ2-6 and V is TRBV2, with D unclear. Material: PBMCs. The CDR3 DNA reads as TGTGCCAGCAGACACCAGTCTGGGGCCAACGTCCTGACTTTC. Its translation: CASRHQSGANVLTF.